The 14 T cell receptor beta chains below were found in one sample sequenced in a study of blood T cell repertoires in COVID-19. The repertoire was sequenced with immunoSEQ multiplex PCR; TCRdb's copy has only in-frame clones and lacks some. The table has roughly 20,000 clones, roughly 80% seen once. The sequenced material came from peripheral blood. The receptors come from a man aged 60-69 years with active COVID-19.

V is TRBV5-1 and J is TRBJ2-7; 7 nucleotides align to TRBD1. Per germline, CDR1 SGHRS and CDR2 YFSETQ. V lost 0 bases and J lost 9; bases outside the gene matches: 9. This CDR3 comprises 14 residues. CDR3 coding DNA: TGCGCCAGCAGCTTGGGGGAGACAGGGCTTGGGCAGTACTTC. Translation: CASSLGETGLGQYF.

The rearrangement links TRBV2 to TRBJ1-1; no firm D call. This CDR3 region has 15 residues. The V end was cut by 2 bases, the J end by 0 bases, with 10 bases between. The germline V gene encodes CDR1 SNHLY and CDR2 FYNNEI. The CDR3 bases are TGTGCCAGCAGTGAATTCCCCTCAGTGAACACTGAAGCTTTCTTT. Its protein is CASSEFPSVNTEAFF.

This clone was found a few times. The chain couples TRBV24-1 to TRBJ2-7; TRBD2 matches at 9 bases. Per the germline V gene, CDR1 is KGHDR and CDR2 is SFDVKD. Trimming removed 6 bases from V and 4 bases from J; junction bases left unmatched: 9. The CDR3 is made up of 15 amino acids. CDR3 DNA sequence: TGTGCCACCAGTTCCCGGGCGGGAGGGCCGTACGAGCAGTACTTC. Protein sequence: CATSSRAGGPYEQYF.

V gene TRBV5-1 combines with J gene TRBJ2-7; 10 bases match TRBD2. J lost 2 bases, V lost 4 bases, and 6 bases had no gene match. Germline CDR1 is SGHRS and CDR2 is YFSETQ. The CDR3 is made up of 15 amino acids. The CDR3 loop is CASSQWTSGTYEQYF. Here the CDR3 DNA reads TGCGCCAGCAGCCAATGGACTAGCGGCACCTACGAGCAGTACTTC.

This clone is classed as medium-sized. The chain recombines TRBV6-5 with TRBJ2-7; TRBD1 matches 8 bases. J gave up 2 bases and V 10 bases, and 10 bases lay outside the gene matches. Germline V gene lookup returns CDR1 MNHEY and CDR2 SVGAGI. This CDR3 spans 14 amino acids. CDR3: CATRPGQVPYEQYF. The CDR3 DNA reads TGTGCCACAAGACCGGGACAGGTGCCCTACGAGCAGTACTTC.

The CDR3 sequence is CASTLTRGTGELFF. In DNA, the CDR3 is TGTGCCAGCACCTTGACCCGCGGCACCGGGGAGCTGTTTTTT. The chain has TRBV27 and TRBJ2-2; D is ambiguous. CDR3 length: 14 amino acids. With 7 bases removed from V and 4 bases from J, the gap between germline ends came to 13 bases. The germline CDR1 and CDR2 sequences are MNHEY and SMNVEV (reference sequence).

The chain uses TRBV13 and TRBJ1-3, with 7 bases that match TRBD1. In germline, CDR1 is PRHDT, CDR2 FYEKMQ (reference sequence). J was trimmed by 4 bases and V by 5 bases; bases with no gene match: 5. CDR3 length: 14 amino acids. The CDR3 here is CASSPQGNGNTIYF. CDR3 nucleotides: TGTGCCAGCAGCCCACAGGGGAACGGAAACACCATATATTTT.

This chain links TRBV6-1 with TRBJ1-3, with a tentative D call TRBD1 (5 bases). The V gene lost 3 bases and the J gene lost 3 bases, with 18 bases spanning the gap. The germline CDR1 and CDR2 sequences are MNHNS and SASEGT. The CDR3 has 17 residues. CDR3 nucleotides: TGTGCCAGCAGTGATCGGTCGGACAATTGGTTTGGAAACACCATATATTTT. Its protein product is CASSDRSDNWFGNTIYF.

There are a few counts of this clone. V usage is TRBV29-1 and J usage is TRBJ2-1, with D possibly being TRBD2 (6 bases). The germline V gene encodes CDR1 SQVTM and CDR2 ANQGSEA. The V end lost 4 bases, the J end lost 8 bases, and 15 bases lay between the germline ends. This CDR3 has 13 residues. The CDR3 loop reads CSVVGLAFDEQFF. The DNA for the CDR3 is TGCAGCGTTGTTGGCCTAGCGTTCGATGAGCAGTTCTTC.

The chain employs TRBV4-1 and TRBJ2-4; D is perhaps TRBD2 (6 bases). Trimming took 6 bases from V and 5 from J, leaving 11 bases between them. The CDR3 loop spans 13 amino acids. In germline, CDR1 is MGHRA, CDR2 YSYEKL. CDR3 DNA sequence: TGCGCCAGCAGGTCCGGGAGTCAAAACATTCAGTACTTC. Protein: CASRSGSQNIQYF.

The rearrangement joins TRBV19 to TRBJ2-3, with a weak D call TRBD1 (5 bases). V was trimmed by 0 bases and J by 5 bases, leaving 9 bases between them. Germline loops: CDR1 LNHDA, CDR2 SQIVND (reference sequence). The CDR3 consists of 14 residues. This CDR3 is CASSIDYRGDTQYF. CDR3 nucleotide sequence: TGTGCCAGTAGTATAGATTATAGGGGAGATACGCAGTATTTT.

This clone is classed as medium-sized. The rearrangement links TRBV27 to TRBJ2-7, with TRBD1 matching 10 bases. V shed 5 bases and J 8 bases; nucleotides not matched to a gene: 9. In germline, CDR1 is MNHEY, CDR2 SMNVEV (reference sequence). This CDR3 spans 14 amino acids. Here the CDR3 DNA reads TGTGCCAGCAGTCCCGGGACAGGGGCTTCTAAGCAGTACTTC. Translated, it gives CASSPGTGASKQYF.

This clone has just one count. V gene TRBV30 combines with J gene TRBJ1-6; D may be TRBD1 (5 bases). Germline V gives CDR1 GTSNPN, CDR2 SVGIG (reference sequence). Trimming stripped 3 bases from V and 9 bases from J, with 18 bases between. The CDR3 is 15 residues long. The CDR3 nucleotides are TGTGCCTGGAGCCCCAACTGGGGGGAGAGTTCACCCCTCCACTTT. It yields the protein CAWSPNWGESSPLHF.

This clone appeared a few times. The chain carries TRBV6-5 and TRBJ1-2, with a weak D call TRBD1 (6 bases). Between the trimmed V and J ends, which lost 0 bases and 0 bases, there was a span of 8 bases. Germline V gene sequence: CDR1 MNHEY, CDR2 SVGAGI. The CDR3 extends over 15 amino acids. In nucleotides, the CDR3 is TGTGCCAGCAGTTACTCCGGGGACACTAACTATGGCTACACCTTC. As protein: CASSYSGDTNYGYTF.